The 14 T cell receptor beta chains below come from one sample, sequenced in a study of blood T cell repertoires in COVID-19. Using immunoSEQ multiplex PCR, the repertoire was profiled, and TCRdb retains in-frame clones only, with some absent. Here the sample spans 150,000 to 200,000 clones, about 85% being singletons. The specimen was peripheral blood. The origin of the receptors is a man between 60 and 75 years old with acute or convalescent COVID-19.

This clone was seen once. The rearrangement joins TRBV7-9 to TRBJ1-2; possible D gene TRBD1, 5 bases. CDR1 SEHNR and CDR2 FQNEAQ come from the germline V gene (reference sequence). CDR3 length equals 13 residues. Trimming stripped 1 base from V and 8 bases from J, with 11 bases between. The DNA for the CDR3 is TGTGCCAGCAGCTTAGGGCAGGGCTTCGGCTACACCTTC. It encodes CASSLGQGFGYTF.

This clone was recorded only once. The chain uses TRBV10-3 and TRBJ2-7; D perhaps matches TRBD2 (5 bases). Trimming took 4 bases from V and 7 from J, leaving 14 bases between them. The CDR3 has 13 amino acids. Germline-derived CDR1 and CDR2 are ENHRY and SYGVKD. In DNA, the CDR3 is TGTGCCATCAGTGTTCGGGGTGCTTGGGAGCAGTACTTC. Translating it yields CAISVRGAWEQYF.

The rearrangement uses TRBV7-9 and TRBJ1-2, with no clear D. This CDR3 has 14 amino acids. Trimming removed 0 bases from V and 6 bases from J, with 11 bases in between. Germline V lookup: CDR1 SEHNR, CDR2 FQNEAQ (reference sequence). In DNA form, the CDR3 reads TGTGCCAGCAGCTTAGCGTCGACTGAAAATGGCTACACCTTC. Its translation: CASSLASTENGYTF.

The chain employs TRBV15 and TRBJ1-6; weak D call: TRBD1 (5 bases). The germline gives CDR1 LNHNV, CDR2 YYDKDF (reference sequence). This CDR3 has 18 residues. The germline V and J ends were trimmed by 0 bases and 8 bases, with 20 bases remaining between them. For the CDR3, the DNA is TGTGCCACCAGCAGAGATATTCTTAGAGGCAGGGTCGATTCACCCCTCCACTTT. Translating it yields CATSRDILRGRVDSPLHF.

This chain joins TRBV3-1 (or the pseudogene TRBV3-2) and TRBJ2-5; D is possibly TRBD1 (6 bases). The CDR3 consists of 14 residues. V was cut by 7 bases and J by 2 bases, with 14 bases left in between. Germline CDR1 and CDR2: LGHDT and YNNKEL (reference sequence). The DNA of the CDR3 is TGTGCCAGCAACTCCGGGACACAACAAGAGACCCAGTACTTC. It specifies CASNSGTQQETQYF.

CDR3 DNA sequence: TGTGCCAGTAGCGCGGGACAGGGGGTTGGAAAACTGTTTTTT. This translates into CASSAGQGVGKLFF. The chain recombines TRBV19 with TRBJ1-4; 11 nucleotides line up with TRBD1. After removal of 6 bases from V and 10 bases from J, the junction contained 7 bases not matched to a gene. This CDR3 region has 14 residues. Germline CDR1 reads LNHDA; CDR2 reads SQIVND (reference sequence).

The V call is TRBV5-1, the J call TRBJ2-1; D is ambiguous. Trimming cost V 0 bases and J 6 bases, with 10 bases left between them. The CDR3 is made up of 14 amino acids. The germline CDR1 and CDR2 sequences are SGHRS and YFSETQ. The CDR3 DNA reads TGCGCCAGCAGCTTGGAGGCAGGAACCAATGAGCAGTTCTTC. Translation gives CASSLEAGTNEQFF.

V usage is TRBV5-1 and J usage is TRBJ1-2; a weak D match, TRBD1 (6 bases). This CDR3 is built from 12 residues. V was shortened by 2 bases and J by 13 bases, with 15 bases between the two germline ends. In germline, CDR1 is SGHRS, CDR2 YFSETQ. CDR3 sequence: CASSFGGGECTF. The CDR3 DNA follows: TGCGCCAGCAGCTTCGGAGGGGGGGAATGCACCTTC.

The CDR3 DNA sequence: TGTGCCAGTAGTACGACAGTCCTCAGGAACACTGAAGCTTTCTTT. Residues: CASSTTVLRNTEAFF. This chain links TRBV19 with TRBJ1-1; D is possibly TRBD1 (5 bases). The V end lost 4 bases, the J end lost 1 base, and 13 bases lay between the germline ends. The CDR3 runs 15 residues. The germline V gene has CDR1 LNHDA and CDR2 SQIVND (reference sequence).

The V gene is TRBV9, the J gene TRBJ2-1; 10 bases are shared with TRBD2. V was clipped by 1 base and J by 1 base; unmatched bases: 2. Germline V gene sequence: CDR1 SGDLS, CDR2 YYNGEE. CDR3 length: 16 amino acids. CDR3 protein: CASSVPSGGSYNEQFF. Here the CDR3 DNA reads TGTGCCAGCAGCGTACCTAGCGGGGGTTCCTACAATGAGCAGTTCTTC.

The chain has TRBV5-4 and TRBJ2-5; 10 bases fit TRBD2. This CDR3 spans 17 amino acids. CDR1 and CDR2 (germline): SGHNT, YYREEE (reference sequence). V shed 4 bases, J shed 5 bases, and the junction held 14 bases outside the gene matches. This chain's CDR3 is CASSPPQKRGGAETQYF. The CDR3, as DNA: TGTGCCAGCAGCCCGCCTCAAAAGCGGGGGGGCGCGGAGACCCAGTACTTC.

The chain has TRBV7-2 and TRBJ2-3; TRBD2 aligns across 9 bases. The V gene's germline CDR1 is SGHTA and CDR2 FQGNSA. V gave up 5 bases and J gave up 0 bases; unmatched junction bases: 15. The CDR3 has 19 residues. As DNA, the CDR3 is TGTGCCAGCAGCCCCGTGGGGCCTAGCGGGACCGGGAGCACAGATACGCAGTATTTT. As protein: CASSPVGPSGTGSTDTQYF.

This clone occurred once. V and J are TRBV7-8 and TRBJ1-2, with TRBD1 as a possible D gene (5 bases). Between the trimmed V and J ends, which lost 5 bases and 3 bases, there was a span of 13 bases. CDR3 size: 14 residues. In germline, CDR1 is SGHVS, CDR2 FQNEAQ. The CDR3: CASSPRGRDYGYTF. The CDR3 DNA reads TGTGCCAGCAGCCCGCGGGGGAGGGACTATGGCTACACCTTC.

The rearrangement links TRBV7-8 to TRBJ2-5, with D tentatively TRBD1 (6 bases). V shed 5 bases and J shed 5 bases, with 18 bases lying between them. From germline, CDR1 is SGHVS and CDR2 FQNEAQ. The CDR3 sequence is 15 residues long. CDR3 in DNA: TGTGCCAGCAGCCCTTTTAAAGGGGGATCGGAGACCCAGTACTTC. This translates into CASSPFKGGSETQYF. Together with reference TRBV7-8 and TRBJ2-5, the CDR3 gives the full variable domain: GAGVSQSPRYKVAKRGQDVALRCDPISGHVSLFWYQQALGQGPEFLTYFQNEAQLDKSGLPSDRFFAERPEGSVSTLKIQRTQQEDSAVYLCASSPFKGGSETQYFGPGTRLLVL.